The 23 T cell receptor beta chains given below trace back to one sample, sequenced in a study of shared clonotypes between healthy human individuals. Measured with immunoSEQ multiplex PCR; TCRdb has only the in-frame clones, and not every one. Counted here are around 2,000,000 clones, roughly 94% occurring once; the ten biggest clones make up 1.2%. Naive-designated CD8 cells lacked CD45RO, were positively enriched for CCR7, and omitted terminally differentiated effector memory CD45RA+ cells. The sequencing input was naive CD8+ T cells sorted from blood. The receptor source for this set is a man aged 18 to 29 in good health.

The DNA of the CDR3 is TGTGCCAGTACTCTTTCATCTACAGGTCGCTCGACGAACACCGGGGAGCTGTTTTTT. It yields the protein CASTLSSTGRSTNTGELFF. V and J are TRBV19 and TRBJ2-2; D is perhaps TRBD1 (5 bases). CDR1 is LNHDA, CDR2 SQIVND, per germline (reference sequence). Trimming left V 7 bases short and J 0 bases short, with 24 bases between. The CDR3 loop spans 19 amino acids. Supplemented by reference TRBV19 and TRBJ2-2, the full variable domain reads DGGITQSPKYLFRKEGQNVTLSCEQNLNHDAMYWYRQDPGQGLRLIYYSQIVNDFQKGDIAEGYSVSREKKESFPLTVTSAQKNPTAFYLCASTLSSTGRSTNTGELFFGEGSRLTVL.

The V gene is TRBV13, the J gene TRBJ2-7, with D perhaps TRBD1 or TRBD2 (5 bases each). V was clipped by 0 bases and J by 0 bases, with 12 bases between them. The CDR3 covers 16 residues. Germline V lookup: CDR1 PRHDT, CDR2 FYEKMQ (reference sequence). CDR3 nucleotide sequence: TGTGCCAGCAGCTTAGGCCTGGGGGTATACTCCTACGAGCAGTACTTC. This gives the protein CASSLGLGVYSYEQYF.

V gene TRBV5-1 combines with J gene TRBJ1-1, with D hard to call. The germline CDR1 and CDR2 sequences are SGHRS and YFSETQ. Trimming cost V 4 bases and J 7 bases, with 14 bases left between them. This CDR3 has 13 amino acids. In DNA, the CDR3 is TGCGCCAGCAGCCGAATTTTAACCGGTGAAGCTTTCTTT. Translation gives CASSRILTGEAFF.

V gene TRBV11-2 combines with J gene TRBJ2-7, with TRBD2 matching over 9 bases. J lost 4 bases, V lost 4 bases, and 8 bases had no gene match. CDR3 length equals 15 residues. CDR1 and CDR2 (germline): SGHAT, FQNNGV. In nucleotides, the CDR3 is TGTGCCAGCAGCTCCGGGGCTAGCGGGACATACGAGCAGTACTTC. Its translation is CASSSGASGTYEQYF.

This sequence joins TRBV13 and TRBJ1-1; 7 positions agree with TRBD1. There are 13 residues in the CDR3. V was pared by 7 bases and J by 1 base, with 3 bases of the junction left unmatched. The germline V gene has CDR1 PRHDT and CDR2 FYEKMQ (reference sequence). This chain's CDR3 is CASIGGANTEAFF. CDR3 coding DNA: TGTGCCAGCATAGGGGGCGCGAACACTGAAGCTTTCTTT.

The chain links TRBV28 to TRBJ2-3, with D possibly matching TRBD2 (6 bases). This CDR3 has 12 amino acids. Germline V lookup: CDR1 MDHEN, CDR2 SYDVKM. Trimming cost V 6 bases and J 5 bases, with 9 bases left between them. The CDR3: CASSRDLDTQYF. CDR3 sequence (DNA): TGTGCCAGCAGCAGGGACTTAGATACGCAGTATTTT.

Of note for this clone: Other DNA sequences in this sample translate to the same CDR3. The V gene is TRBV29-1, the J gene TRBJ2-1; 7 bases match TRBD1. Germline-derived CDR1 and CDR2 are SQVTM and ANQGSEA. CDR3 length: 11 residues. The V segment lost 4 bases and the J segment 9 bases; nucleotides outside the gene matches: 3. CDR3 sequence reads: CSVVGGGEQFF. In nucleotides, the CDR3 is TGCAGCGTTGTAGGGGGCGGTGAGCAGTTCTTC.

The chain combines TRBV5-6 with TRBJ2-1; 8 bases fit TRBD1. V lost 4 bases, J lost 8 bases, and 5 bases stayed unmatched. The germline V gene encodes CDR1 SGHDT and CDR2 YYEEEE. The CDR3 runs to 13 residues. The CDR3 nucleotides are TGTGCCAGCAGCGTGGGACAGGTATATGAGCAGTTCTTC. Translation: CASSVGQVYEQFF. The entire variable domain, with the rest obtained from reference TRBV5-6 and TRBJ2-1, is as follows: DAGVTQSPTHLIKTRGQQVTLRCSPKSGHDTVSWYQQALGQGPQFIFQYYEEEERQRGNFPDRFSGHQFPNYSSELNVNALLLGDSALYLCASSVGQVYEQFFGPGTRLTVL.

J is TRBJ2-1 and V is TRBV13; the D is unclear. This CDR3 comprises 12 residues. Trimming shortened V by 4 bases and J by 12 bases, and 13 bases separated the two germline ends. Per the germline V gene, CDR1 is PRHDT and CDR2 is FYEKMQ (reference sequence). Here the CDR3 reads CASSSSPASQFF. The CDR3 DNA follows: TGTGCCAGCAGCTCTTCACCGGCGTCGCAGTTCTTC.

The CDR3 sequence is CASTPSPSYEQYF. The CDR3 nucleotides are TGTGCCAGCACCCCGTCCCCTTCCTACGAGCAGTACTTC. V gene TRBV7-8 combines with J gene TRBJ2-7, with D uncertain. Trimming left V 7 bases short and J 1 base short, with 11 bases between. From germline, CDR1 is SGHVS and CDR2 FQNEAQ. The CDR3 extends over 13 amino acids.

The V gene is TRBV6-6, the J gene TRBJ2-7; 9 nucleotides line up with TRBD2. This CDR3 region has 15 residues. Trimming removed 5 bases from V and 1 base from J; junction bases left unmatched: 6. Germline CDR1 reads MNHNY; CDR2 reads SVGAGI (reference sequence). The CDR3 DNA reads as TGTGCCAGCAGTCCCAGACTAGCGGCATCCTACGAGCAGTACTTC. Encoded protein: CASSPRLAASYEQYF.

The CDR3 is CASRLDNYEQYF. DNA of the CDR3: TGCGCCAGCAGACTAGATAACTACGAGCAGTACTTC. The chain joins TRBV10-2 to TRBJ2-7, with a tentative D call TRBD2 (5 bases). The CDR3 is 12 amino acids. Between the trimmed V and J ends, which lost 6 bases and 3 bases, there was a span of 9 bases. Germline V CDR1 and CDR2: WSHSY, SAAADI.

The chain has TRBV9 and TRBJ1-2; possibly TRBD1 for D (6 bases). CDR1 and CDR2 (germline): SGDLS, YYNGEE. V was trimmed by 0 bases and J by 5 bases, leaving 14 bases between them. The CDR3 has 15 residues. The CDR3 DNA reads as TGTGCCAGCAGCGTAGGGTCAGGGGAGCAGTATGGCTACACCTTC. Encoded protein: CASSVGSGEQYGYTF.

In this sample, this clone turned up once. This chain links TRBV27 with TRBJ2-7, with unresolved D. This CDR3 is 13 amino acids long. V was shortened by 4 bases and J by 3 bases, with 10 bases between the two germline ends. Germline assignment: CDR1 MNHEY and CDR2 SMNVEV (reference sequence). The CDR3 loop is CASSYNGDYEQYF. CDR3 in DNA: TGTGCCAGCAGTTACAACGGCGACTACGAGCAGTACTTC.

The V call is TRBV12-5, the J call TRBJ2-7; a weak D match, TRBD2 (5 bases). The CDR3 contains 14 residues. The V gene lost 7 bases and the J gene lost 3 bases, with 16 bases spanning the gap. Looked up from germline, CDR1 is LGHNT and CDR2 is FRNRAP. CDR3 sequence reads: CASVSGGAGYEQYF. The CDR3 DNA reads as TGTGCTAGTGTCTCGGGCGGTGCGGGCTACGAGCAGTACTTC.

This chain connects TRBV19 to TRBJ1-5; D remains ambiguous. V lost 4 bases, J lost 6 bases, and 7 bases lay in between. The CDR3 length is 12 residues. In germline, CDR1 is LNHDA, CDR2 SQIVND (reference sequence). The CDR3 protein is CASSTPRQPQHF. The CDR3 DNA is TGTGCCAGTAGTACCCCCCGTCAGCCCCAGCATTTT.

The chain recombines TRBV7-2 with TRBJ1-5; D is unresolved. Per germline, CDR1 SGHTA and CDR2 FQGNSA. There are 15 residues in the CDR3. V shed 3 bases and J shed 6 bases, with 15 bases lying between them. CDR3 nucleotides: TGTGCCAGCAGCTTTGGATATCTTGATGGTCAGCCCCAGCATTTT. It specifies CASSFGYLDGQPQHF. Full variable domain (outside the CDR3, taken from reference TRBV7-2 and TRBJ1-5): GAGVSQSPSNKVTEKGKDVELRCDPISGHTALYWYRQSLGQGLEFLIYFQGNSAPDKSGLPSDRFSAERTGGSVSTLTIQRTQQEDSAVYLCASSFGYLDGQPQHFGDGTRLSIL.

The chain joins TRBV5-1 to TRBJ2-7; 8 bases line up with TRBD1. This CDR3 contains 16 residues. V shed 3 bases, J shed 1 base, and the junction held 9 bases outside the gene matches. The V gene's germline CDR1 is SGHRS and CDR2 YFSETQ. The CDR3 spells CASSSPTGTGSYEQYF. As DNA, the CDR3 is TGCGCCAGCAGCTCACCTACCGGGACAGGATCCTACGAGCAGTACTTC.

The chain carries TRBV28 and TRBJ1-2; D unresolved. Germline V gene sequence: CDR1 MDHEN, CDR2 SYDVKM. V was pared by 10 bases and J by 2 bases, with 11 bases between. The CDR3 loop spans 12 amino acids. As DNA, the CDR3 is TGTGCCACCTTAGACGGGAACTATGGCTACACCTTC. It encodes CATLDGNYGYTF.

The rearrangement links TRBV27 to TRBJ2-1, with a weak D call TRBD1 (5 bases). The V gene's germline CDR1 is MNHEY and CDR2 SMNVEV (reference sequence). Trimming took off 8 bases at V and 0 bases at J, with 20 bases between the two ends. CDR3 length: 17 amino acids. The CDR3 region is CASLSGHSIDSYNEQFF. The CDR3 DNA follows: TGTGCCAGCCTCTCTGGACATAGCATTGACTCCTACAATGAGCAGTTCTTC.

The chain recombines TRBV30 with TRBJ2-1; D gene uncertain. Germline V lookup: CDR1 GTSNPN, CDR2 SVGIG (reference sequence). The V gene lost 5 bases and the J gene lost 6 bases, with 11 bases spanning the gap. The CDR3 covers 12 residues. This CDR3 is CAWLGLRNEQFF. In DNA, the CDR3 is TGTGCCTGGCTGGGTCTTCGCAATGAGCAGTTCTTC.

CDR3 loop: CASSQLPTGRYGYTF. In DNA, the CDR3 is TGCGCCAGCAGCCAACTACCGACAGGGCGGTATGGCTACACCTTC. V is TRBV5-1 and J is TRBJ1-2; 7 positions match TRBD1. With V trimmed by 4 bases and J by 5 bases, 11 bases remained unmatched. The CDR3 loop spans 15 amino acids. The germline V gene encodes CDR1 SGHRS and CDR2 YFSETQ.

The chain couples TRBV30 to TRBJ1-1, with a possible D match to TRBD1 (5 bases). CDR3 length: 13 residues. V was shortened by 0 bases and J by 4 bases, with 9 bases between the two germline ends. Germline V gives CDR1 GTSNPN, CDR2 SVGIG (reference sequence). The CDR3 is CAWSVGGITEAFF. The DNA of the CDR3 is TGTGCCTGGAGTGTGGGGGGGATCACTGAAGCTTTCTTT.